This T cell receptor (beta chain) is from a study of blood T cell repertoires in COVID-19. About the study: The United States, Italy and Spain were the sources of the acute and convalescent COVID-19 samples. The analysed material was cDNA or gDNA that came from T cells, B-cell-depleted T cells, or PBMCs.

V was pared by 6 bases and J by 5 bases, with 11 bases of the junction left unmatched. Germline V gene sequence: CDR1 SNHLY, CDR2 FYNNEI. The CDR3 is 15 amino acids. Per the original methods: Quantification of nucleated cells was approximated via reference gene primer amplification. Clones were sequenced by immunoSEQ multiplex PCR, and TCRdb holds only the in-frame ones, with some missing. V and J calls and clone size are those listed in that table; D and trimming were worked out from the DNA. The sample shows 90,000 to 120,000 clones, roughly 71% of them seen only once. The sample consisted of peripheral blood. This receptor was taken from a man older than 75 with acute or convalescent COVID-19. The chain recombines TRBV2 with TRBJ2-5; 8 nucleotides line up with TRBD1. This CDR3 reads CASRAGTGKWETQYF. The CDR3 DNA is TGTGCCAGCAGGGCCGGGACAGGCAAGTGGGAGACCCAGTACTTC.